The rows below give T cell receptor beta chains drawn from one sample of a study of T cell responses to AZD1222 COVID-19 vaccine. Sequencing was performed with immunoSEQ multiplex PCR; in TCRdb, only in-frame clones are kept and a portion is missing. The sample carries roughly 150,000 clones, around 90% recorded once. The source material was peripheral blood, sampled 28 days after the second AZD1222 dose. The receptors derive from an adult who received the AZD1222 COVID-19 vaccine. Both conserved end residues are part of each CDR3. Each record gives: V gene, D gene, clone size, J gene, CDR3 protein, CDR3 DNA. The D gene is left open where the match is weak. The listing skips clone size in some rows; elsewhere it reads once, few, many or a size class.

TRBV6-5	TRBD1	once	TRBJ2-1	CASSRTGPSYNEQFF	TGTGCCAGCAGTAGGACAGGGCCCTCCTACAATGAGCAGTTCTTC
TRBV5-1	TRBD1	.	TRBJ1-2	CASSPRGTGSNYGYTF	TGCGCCAGCAGCCCCCGGGGGACAGGCTCTAACTATGGCTACACCTTC
TRBV12-3/TRBV12-4	.	once	TRBJ1-1	CASSGHPGTEAFF	TGTGCCAGCAGTGGACACCCGGGGACTGAAGCTTTCTTT
TRBV6-5	TRBD1	once	TRBJ1-4	CASSRTGEIREKLFF	TGTGCCAGTTCGAGGACAGGCGAGATTCGGGAAAAACTGTTTTTT
TRBV12-3/TRBV12-4	.	.	TRBJ1-2	CASSQGYGYTF	TGTGCCAGCAGTCAAGGTTATGGCTACACCTTC
TRBV5-1	.	.	TRBJ1-1	CASSSQQNTEAFF	TGCGCCAGCAGCAGCCAACAGAACACTGAAGCTTTCTTT
TRBV5-6	.	.	TRBJ1-6	CASNNNRVARSPLHF	TGTGCCAGCAACAACAACAGGGTAGCACGGTCACCCCTCCACTTT
TRBV6-4	.	once	TRBJ2-6	CARLESPPVTGANVLTF	TGTGCCAGATTAGAGTCTCCGCCCGTCACTGGGGCCAACGTCCTGACTTTC
TRBV28	.	.	TRBJ1-1	CASSYSLNTEAFF	TGTGCCAGCAGTTACAGCCTGAACACTGAAGCTTTCTTT
TRBV11-2	.	.	TRBJ1-3	CASRPDRAVVGNTIYF	TGTGCCAGCAGACCTGACCGGGCCGTAGTAGGAAACACCATATATTTT
TRBV11-3	TRBD1	.	TRBJ2-7	CASSPTGGGEQYF	TGTGCCAGCAGCCCAACAGGGGGCGGCGAGCAGTACTTC
TRBV3-1/TRBV3-2	.	.	TRBJ2-5	CASSQDLKQETQYF	TGTGCCAGCAGCCAAGATTTGAAGCAAGAGACCCAGTACTTC
TRBV12-3/TRBV12-4	.	.	TRBJ2-7	CASSGGPGREQYF	TGTGCCAGCAGTGGCGGCCCAGGGAGGGAGCAGTACTTC
TRBV30	.	.	TRBJ1-1	CAWVIQGGTEAFF	TGTGCCTGGGTTATACAGGGAGGCACTGAAGCTTTCTTT
TRBV6-5	TRBD1	.	TRBJ2-4	CASSMTGSKNIQYF	TGTGCCAGCAGTATGACAGGGTCTAAAAACATTCAGTACTTC
TRBV18	.	.	TRBJ1-2	CASSPPVQDYGYTF	TGTGCCAGCTCACCACCGGTACAGGACTATGGCTACACCTTC
TRBV28	.	.	TRBJ1-5	CASSLGGSNQPQHF	TGTGCCAGCAGTCTAGGGGGGAGCAATCAGCCCCAGCATTTT
TRBV7-2	.	.	TRBJ1-2	CASTSPTHGYTF	TGTGCGTCGACAAGTCCGACTCATGGCTACACCTTC
TRBV25-1	.	.	TRBJ1-2	CASNGGVGGYTF	TGTGCCAGCAATGGCGGGGTGGGCGGCTACACCTTC
TRBV28	.	.	TRBJ2-7	CASRGGPGRNEQYF	TGTGCCAGCAGAGGGGGACCAGGGAGGAACGAGCAGTACTTC
TRBV30	.	.	TRBJ1-1	CAWSGWTSGSEAFF	TGTGCCTGGAGTGGTTGGACCTCGGGATCTGAGGCTTTCTTT
TRBV10-1	.	.	TRBJ2-5	CASAQGGAGETQYF	TGCGCCAGCGCCCAGGGGGGGGCCGGGGAGACCCAGTACTTC
TRBV6-5	.	.	TRBJ1-5	CASSYGRGLGQPQHF	TGTGCCAGCAGTTACGGCAGGGGTTTAGGTCAGCCCCAGCATTTT
TRBV18	TRBD1	.	TRBJ1-5	CASSRDRGRDQPQHF	TGTGCCAGCTCCCGGGACAGGGGGCGGGATCAGCCCCAGCATTTT
TRBV4-3	TRBD1	few	TRBJ2-3	CASSQDSGTGGDTQYF	TGCGCCAGCAGCCAAGATAGCGGGACAGGGGGAGATACGCAGTATTTT
TRBV7-8	TRBD2	.	TRBJ2-2	CASSPKTSGMLTNTGELFF	TGTGCCAGCAGCCCGAAGACTAGCGGGATGCTCACGAACACCGGGGAGCTGTTTTTT
TRBV24-1	TRBD1	.	TRBJ1-1	CATNRQGDTEAFF	TGTGCCACCAACAGACAGGGGGACACTGAAGCTTTCTTT
TRBV11-2	.	.	TRBJ1-3	CASSLTVGVGNTIYF	TGTGCCAGCAGCTTGACAGTGGGTGTTGGAAACACCATATATTTT
TRBV5-6	.	.	TRBJ1-5	CASSLGLTGTPNQPQHF	TGTGCCAGCAGCTTGGGACTGACCGGGACCCCAAATCAGCCCCAGCATTTT
TRBV18	TRBD1	once	TRBJ1-2	CASSQIETGAVGTNYGYTF	TGTGCCAGCTCACAAATCGAGACAGGGGCCGTGGGAACTAACTATGGCTACACCTTC
TRBV4-1	TRBD1	few	TRBJ1-6	CASSQWTGGNSPLHF	TGCGCCAGCAGCCAATGGACAGGGGGGAATTCACCCCTCCACTTT
TRBV12-3/TRBV12-4	.	.	TRBJ2-5	CASADIWRETQYF	TGTGCCAGCGCGGACATCTGGAGAGAGACCCAGTACTTC
TRBV5-1	TRBD1	.	TRBJ1-4	CASSLGLGLTGGVEKLFF	TGCGCCAGCAGCTTGGGGCTGGGCCTTACAGGGGGAGTTGAAAAACTGTTTTTT
TRBV2	TRBD1	.	TRBJ1-2	CASSEALLPGGYGYTF	TGTGCCAGCAGTGAAGCGCTTCTCCCAGGGGGCTATGGCTACACCTTC
TRBV11-2	TRBD1	.	TRBJ2-5	CASSSGTGVQETQYF	TGTGCCAGCAGCTCCGGGACAGGGGTTCAAGAGACCCAGTACTTC
TRBV4-1	TRBD1	.	TRBJ1-4	CASSQVPGQNEKLFF	TGCGCCAGCAGCCAAGTCCCGGGACAGAATGAAAAACTGTTTTTT
TRBV5-5	TRBD1	once	TRBJ1-5	CASSPGQGPVGQHF	TGTGCCAGCAGCCCAGGACAGGGGCCTGTCGGACAGCATTTT
TRBV7-9	.	few	TRBJ2-5	CASSLSWGTETQYF	TGTGCCAGCAGCTTATCGTGGGGGACAGAGACCCAGTACTTC
TRBV9	.	.	TRBJ2-1	CASSVGLDSYNEQFF	TGTGCCAGCAGCGTAGGACTGGATTCCTACAATGAGCAGTTCTTC
TRBV3-1/TRBV3-2	TRBD1	.	TRBJ1-1	CASSLGTGVRTEAFF	TGTGCCAGCAGCCTCGGGACAGGGGTGAGAACTGAAGCTTTCTTT
TRBV6-5	.	.	TRBJ1-5	CASTPRIDSNQPQHF	TGTGCCAGCACCCCACGGATAGATAGCAATCAGCCCCAGCATTTT
TRBV19	TRBD1	.	TRBJ1-6	CASSTTGANSPLHF	TGTGCCAGTAGCACCACAGGGGCCAATTCACCCCTCCACTTT
TRBV15	.	.	TRBJ2-5	CATSRDRKETQYF	TGTGCCACCAGCAGAGACCGCAAAGAGACCCAGTACTTC
TRBV2	.	.	TRBJ2-1	CASSALKRNEQFF	TGTGCCAGCAGTGCCCTCAAGAGGAATGAGCAGTTCTTC
TRBV6-2/TRBV6-3	.	.	TRBJ2-1	CASSAAGRSYNEQFF	TGTGCCAGCAGTGCGGCAGGGAGGTCCTACAATGAGCAGTTCTTC